The rows below give T cell receptor beta chains drawn from one sample of a study. TCRdb passed the RT-PCR reads through MiXCR, listing each CDR3 protein once. In the table there are 650,000 to 800,000 distinct CDR3 sequences, approximately 15% of which are singletons. Sequenced: memory CD4+ T cells from blood. The receptors come from a female donor in good health, serving as a healthy control. CDR3s include the opening cysteine and the closing phenylalanine or tryptophan. D genes are given only for firm matches. The size field is filled for only some rows; it gives once, few, many or a size class.

v_call	j_call	clone_size	d_call	cdr3_aa	cdr3_nt
TRBV29-1	TRBJ1-1	-	-	CSDSEGTNTEAFF	TGCAGCGACTCGGAGGGGACGAACACTGAAGCTTTCTTT
TRBV6-2/TRBV6-3	TRBJ1-5	-	-	CASSLRRMMGDYQPQHF	TGTGCCAGCAGCCTTCGCCGCATGATGGGTGATTATCAGCCCCAGCATTTT
TRBV20-1	TRBJ2-7	-	TRBD2	CSASDGRDYEQYF	TGCAGTGCTAGTGACGGGAGGGATTACGAGCAGTACTTC
TRBV20-1	TRBJ1-1	few	TRBD1	CSARSDRQNTEAFF	TGCAGTGCTAGATCGGACAGGCAGAACACTGAAGCTTTCTTT
TRBV7-8	TRBJ1-1	few	-	CASSRLSRAMNTEAFF	TGTGCCAGCAGCCGTCTTTCGAGGGCCATGAACACTGAAGCTTTCTTT
TRBV24-1	TRBJ2-7	few	-	CATSDSSVTYEQYF	TGTGCCACCAGTGACAGTAGTGTAACCTACGAGCAGTACTTC
TRBV12-3/TRBV12-4	TRBJ1-3	many	TRBD1	CASSSGQGDSGNTIYF	TGTGCCAGCAGTTCCGGACAGGGAGACTCTGGAAACACCATATATTTT
TRBV7-9	TRBJ1-2	few	-	CASSLGKQETHGYTF	TGTGCCAGCAGCTTAGGGAAACAGGAGACCCATGGCTACACCTTC
TRBV7-2	TRBJ1-1	few	TRBD1	CASSLITGGDTEAFF	TGTGCCAGCAGCTTAATAACAGGGGGGGACACTGAAGCTTTCTTT
TRBV7-8	TRBJ2-7	many	-	CASSLELISYEQYF	TGTGCCAGCAGCTTAGAGTTGATAAGCTACGAGCAGTACTTC
TRBV11-2	TRBJ2-5	few	TRBD2	CASSSYRAGVGETQYF	TGTGCCAGCAGCTCCTATCGAGCGGGAGTGGGAGAGACCCAGTACTTC
TRBV27	TRBJ2-2	few	TRBD2	CASSSRTSGGPGTGELFF	TGTGCCAGCAGTAGCAGGACTAGCGGGGGGCCTGGGACCGGGGAGCTGTTTTTT
TRBV4-1	TRBJ1-2	few	-	CASSHDRNYGYTF	TGCGCCAGCAGCCACGACAGGAACTATGGCTACACCTTC
TRBV20-1	TRBJ1-4	-	-	CSAMGRDGSNEKLFF	TGCAGTGCTATGGGGAGGGACGGATCTAATGAAAAACTGTTTTTT
TRBV2	TRBJ1-2	few	-	CASSEPLRRNYGYTF	TGTGCCAGCAGTGAGCCCCTCCGGAGGAACTATGGCTACACCTTC
TRBV12-3/TRBV12-4	TRBJ1-5	many	-	CASSLQVKQPQHF	TGTGCCAGCAGTTTGCAGGTTAAACAGCCCCAGCATTTT
TRBV20-1	TRBJ1-5	few	-	CSALGDNDQPQHF	TGCAGTGCACTAGGGGACAACGATCAGCCCCAGCATTTT
TRBV11-2	TRBJ2-1	few	-	CASSLGSREQFF	TGTGCCAGCAGCTTAGGGAGTAGGGAGCAGTTCTTC
TRBV3-1	TRBJ1-1	-	TRBD1	CASRTGGREAFF	TGTGCCAGCAGGACAGGGGGCCGCGAAGCTTTCTTT
TRBV28	TRBJ2-1	few	-	CASSSPAALNEQFF	TGTGCCAGCAGCTCTCCTGCGGCCCTTAATGAGCAGTTCTTC